This T cell receptor (beta chain) emerged from a study of shared clonotypes between healthy human individuals. The overall study: Per-donor plates numbered three CD4 naive, three CD4 memory, two CD8 naive and one CD8 memory.

A single count supports this clone. There were only Caucasian adults among the donors, and all lived in Nashville, Tennessee. A CD45RA-negative memory subset and a CD45RA+ naive subset were separated from the CD4+ cells. Measured with immunoSEQ multiplex PCR; TCRdb has only the in-frame clones, and not every one. The sample records 2.3 million or so clones, approximately 93% being singletons. The CDR3 totals 14 residues. Germline lookup yields CDR1 SGHTA and CDR2 FQGTGA. V shed 6 bases and J shed 1 base, with 12 bases lying between them. The chain has TRBV7-3 and TRBJ1-1; D is unclear. The TCR originated in a man between 18 and 29 years old in good health. Some clones in this sample may be carry-over from other donors' samples. The sample consisted of naive CD4+ T cells from PBMCs. Described subset: CD45RA+ positively selected. DNA for the CDR3: TGTGCCAGCAGTCTTAAGCATCAGAACACTGAAGCTTTCTTT. This encodes CASSLKHQNTEAFF.